This is a list of T cell receptor beta chains from one sample in a study of T cell repertoires in cytomegalovirus infection. TCRdb re-called the reads with MiXCR, one entry per CDR3 protein. The data show hundreds of thousands of distinct CDR3 sequences, about 39% seen once. Antigens for these TCRs are unknown. Specimen: cultured PBMCs, collected from culture after CMV antigen stimulation. All receptors derive from a human donor in good health (CMV status not recorded). Some clones in this sample may be carry-over from other donors' samples. CDR3s leave out the opening cysteine and the closing phenylalanine or tryptophan. The D gene is left open where the match is weak. A clone size is listed for some rows: how often the clone was seen (once, few, many), or a class if it is expanded.

12 | - | TRBV27 | - | ASSAGLVREKLF
11 | TRBD1 | TRBV7-9 | many | ASSFGQGTEAF
12 | - | TRBV6-1 | once | ATTDSDSYNEQF
11 | - | TRBV11-2 | - | ASSLERFTEAF
14 | TRBD2 | TRBV7-2 | few | ASSRTSGGGGNIQY
9 | - | TRBV6-6 | - | ASLTSETQY
9 | - | TRBV12-3/TRBV12-4 | few | ASSRGGAEH
15 | TRBD1 | TRBV11-2 | - | ASSLDGGVGTGTTQY
10 | - | TRBV12-3/TRBV12-4 | once | ASSFGQGVWY
15 | TRBD1 | TRBV20-1 | - | SATNYGTGGWQETQY
9 | - | TRBV12-3/TRBV12-4 | - | ASTVGHEQF
11 | - | TRBV28 | few | ASSLPQTDTQY
12 | - | TRBV6-5 | - | ATRTNSYNSPLH
13 | - | TRBV11-3 | once | ASSFGGISTDTQY
12 | TRBD1 | TRBV9 | - | ASSSRTGTETQY
10 | - | TRBV7-8 | once | ASSSSLQPQH
11 | - | TRBV6-1 | few | ASSQERADTQY
11 | - | TRBV12-3/TRBV12-4 | - | ASSPGVTDTQY
14 | - | TRBV7-8 | few | ASSFLRGIRQETQY
11 | - | TRBV6-2/TRBV6-3 | few | ASSNRVNQPQH